This T cell receptor beta chain originates from a study of metastatic and nonmetastatic thyroid tumors. Turning to the study itself: The study looked at repertoires side by side in blood and in tumor or nodule tissue from malignant and benign thyroid patients.

Germline V CDR1 and CDR2: SGHDN, FVKESK. The V end was cut by 1 base, the J end by 8 bases, with 8 bases between. CDR3 size: 12 residues. TCRdb re-clonotyped the PCR reads through MiXCR. The sample consists of around 65,000 clones, 14% of them appearing once. This clone was detected ten times or more. Each patient came to thyroid surgery without any prior treatment (of any kind). The sample comprised blood. The TCR comes from a male donor with papillary thyroid cancer or a benign thyroid nodule (not recorded which). Some clones in this sample may be carry-over from other donors' samples. This chain joins TRBV14 and TRBJ1-2; D unclear. The CDR3 reads CASSQGLWGYTF. DNA of the CDR3: TGTGCCAGCAGCCAAGGGCTTTGGGGCTACACCTTC.